This T cell receptor beta chain emerged from a study of PD-1 blockade in classical Hodgkin lymphoma. Stated time point: cycle 4 day 1 (C4D1), after 6 weeks of nivolumab. Each patient's relapse followed autologous stem cell transplantation, and brentuximab vedotin exposure varied. PBMCs, once thawed, yielded CD8+ T cells isolated by magnetic negative selection. Clones were sequenced by immunoSEQ multiplex PCR, and TCRdb holds only the in-frame ones, with some missing. The repertoire consists of around 3,000 clones, with 70% occurring once and the leading ten covering 25% to 35%. This TCR was sampled from a human donor with classical Hodgkin lymphoma. Sequences were derived from CD8+ T cells from blood, sampled before the fourth cycle of nivolumab.

The DNA of the CDR3 is TGTGCCAGCAGTTTACCTCGTCCGGGCGAAACCGAAGCTTTCTTT. This encodes CASSLPRPGETEAFF. The rearrangement uses TRBV28 and TRBJ1-1; D is ambiguous. The CDR3 is 15 residues long. Germline lookup yields CDR1 MDHEN and CDR2 SYDVKM. V lost 2 bases and J 8 bases, leaving 18 bases between the germline ends.